This T cell receptor beta chain is drawn from a study of beta chain features in type 1 diabetes. Expressed TCRB transcripts were sequenced, since all the RNA that had been isolated was reverse transcribed. Here immunoSEQ multiplex PCR was the method, and the copy in TCRdb shows in-frame clones only, minus some. This table has over 15,000 clones, around three quarters appearing once. Trimming pared 4 bases from V and 5 bases from J, leaving 11 bases between. The CDR3 sequence is 13 residues long. Germline CDR1 is SGHTA and CDR2 is FQGNSA. Study-level findings and limits: Moderate but significant shortening of TCRB CDR3s was recorded in all four CD4+ subsets from Type 1 diabetes patients.

As for this clone: The target antigen is unknown.

Sequenced sample: Tregs from blood. The chain recombines TRBV7-2 with TRBJ1-1; weak D call: TRBD1 (5 bases). The sequence derives from a man younger than 40 with type 1 diabetes. CDR3 nucleotides: TGTGCCAGCAGCTCCGACAGTGGGACTGAAGCTTTCTTT. Protein sequence: CASSSDSGTEAFF.